This TCR beta chain came from a study of T cells after yellow fever vaccination. TCRdb analysed the 5' RACE reads with MiXCR anew, one entry per CDR3 protein. The repertoire holds hundreds of thousands of distinct CDR3 sequences, with roughly 17% as singletons. Germline CDR1 MNHEY, CDR2 SVGAGI. The CDR3 is 17 residues long. J lost 3 bases, V lost 0 bases, and 7 bases had no gene match. Regarding the study as a whole: Abundant clonotypes from the bulk population could have been carried over as contaminants into FACS-sorted repertoires.

Concerning this clonotype: The antigen is not known.

Here the sequenced sample was PBMCs, taken 5 to 6 days after the first yellow fever vaccination. The rearrangement uses TRBV6-5 and TRBJ2-1, with 8 bases fitting TRBD1. This receptor was taken from a man in his late teens or twenties who received the YFV17D yellow fever vaccine. The CDR3 DNA reads TGTGCCAGCAGTTACTCGAGCCGGACAGGGCTCTACAATGAGCAGTTCTTC. Protein sequence: CASSYSSRTGLYNEQFF.